There are a few counts of the clone carrying this T cell receptor (beta chain). V lost 3 bases to trimming and J lost 5 bases; unmatched junction nucleotides: 4. The CDR3 sequence is 13 residues long. Per germline, CDR1 SGHRS and CDR2 YFSETQ. This record belongs to a study of blood T cell repertoires in COVID-19. Overall study: Nucleic acid was either cDNA or gDNA, and it came from T cells, B-cell-depleted T cells, or PBMCs.

In the original processing: Counts of nucleated cells, estimated from reference gene primer amplification, were obtained. Produced via immunoSEQ multiplex PCR; TCRdb's table is partial and in-frame only. The D gene and trimming were derived from the DNA, and the V and J assignments and clone size from that table. The profile shows some 180,000 clones, over 80% of them singletons. The clonotype comes from a woman older than 75 with COVID-19, enrolled during active disease. The rearrangement uses TRBV5-1 and TRBJ1-1; 7 nucleotides line up with TRBD1. Specimen: peripheral blood. As DNA, the CDR3 is TGCGCCAGCAGCTGGACAGGAGAGACTGAAGCTTTCTTT. This encodes CASSWTGETEAFF.